A selection of T cell receptor beta chains follows, all from one sample in a study of T cells in localized non-small cell lung cancer. The table came from immunoSEQ multiplex PCR; TCRdb's copy has only in-frame clones and leaves some out. The sample gives about 52,000 clones, approximately 86% of which show up once; about 17% is in the top ten. The input for sequencing was PBMCs, taken before any cancer treatment. These receptors were taken from a female donor with stage II lung adenocarcinoma. Both conserved end residues are part of each CDR3. The size entry is marked missing in some rows and otherwise reads once, few, many or a size class.

clone_size,j_call,v_call,cdr3_aa
.,TRBJ2-1,TRBV10-2,CASSKTSGGAGEQFF
once,TRBJ2-3,TRBV6-5,CASAGSTDTQYF
.,TRBJ1-1,TRBV5-1,CASSRGGTEAFF
.,TRBJ2-7,TRBV2,CASIALRTGDEQYF
.,TRBJ1-2,TRBV29-1,CSVGTDYGYTF
.,TRBJ1-3,TRBV18,CASSPSGAGNTIYF
.,TRBJ1-2,TRBV27,CASMGANYGYTF
.,TRBJ2-7,TRBV7-6,CASSPNIGGAEYEQYF
once,TRBJ2-5,TRBV4-1,CASSPYREVSQETQYF
.,TRBJ1-1,TRBV29-1,CSVAQLQQASNTEAFF
.,TRBJ2-5,TRBV6-5,CASSSDRAETQYF
.,TRBJ1-2,TRBV7-9,CASSLAGGSANYGYTF
few,TRBJ1-4,TRBV19,CASSGLGGSSNKEKLFF
.,TRBJ1-6,TRBV11-2,CASSLEAAKNSPLHF
.,TRBJ2-6,TRBV4-2,CASSQDLASGANVLTF
once,TRBJ2-3,TRBV9,CASSTSGTRADTQYF
.,TRBJ2-1,TRBV7-9,CASSPSGGPYNEQFF
medium-sized,TRBJ2-7,TRBV19,CASSIGGTGGNEQYF
.,TRBJ2-1,TRBV10-2,CASILPSSNEQFF
.,TRBJ2-7,TRBV2,CASLLTEQYF
once,TRBJ2-7,TRBV19,CASSVGGGFEQYF
.,TRBJ2-5,TRBV30,CAWSVQKGPYTSGTQYF
.,TRBJ2-7,TRBV15,CATSRDRTYEQYF
few,TRBJ2-1,TRBV2,CASSDPPEDSYNEQFF
few,TRBJ2-2,TRBV11-3,CASSSDTKMSGELFF
.,TRBJ2-1,TRBV4-2,CASSQVTSGGGEQFF
.,TRBJ2-2,TRBV5-1,CASTPGTGNTGELFF
.,TRBJ1-1,TRBV21-1,CASTRQLNTEAFF